This T cell receptor (beta chain) was identified in a study of blood T cells in healthy people across ages. Study-level results: Estimates of diversity drawn from one million T cells were considered underestimates.

The CDR3 has 17 residues. Germline trimming cut 0 bases from V and 11 bases from J; bases unmatched to any gene: 16. Germline V gene lookup returns CDR1 DFQATT and CDR2 SNEGSKA (reference sequence). Regarding this clonotype: Its antigen is not identified.

Together with a sample-barcoded 5' primer, a J-beta primer mix was included in a second PCR lasting roughly 6 to 12 cycles. MiXCR, run by TCRdb on the 5' RACE reads, gives a single entry per CDR3 protein. Counted here are hundreds of thousands of distinct CDR3 sequences, roughly half occurring once; the ten biggest clones make up roughly 14%. Material: blood. The source is an elderly woman in good health. The rearrangement joins TRBV20-1 to TRBJ2-5, with 12 nucleotides matching TRBD1. DNA of the CDR3: TGCAGTGCTAGAGAACACCCCGGGGGGACAGGGGGCAATGAGCAGTACTTC. This gives the protein CSAREHPGGTGGNEQYF.